This is a list of T cell receptor beta chains from one sample in a study of neurological immune-mediated disorders. TCRdb redid the calling of the 5' RACE reads with MiXCR, one entry per CDR3 protein. The sample has tens of thousands of distinct CDR3 sequences, approximately 4% seen once; the top ten hold approximately 2.9%. Sequenced sample: PBMCs. The receptors were sampled from a woman aged 50 to 60 with multiple sclerosis. Both conserved end residues are part of each CDR3. A D gene is named only where the DNA matches it firmly. Expanded clones are given a class, and other clones once, few, many or no size at all.

d_gene,abundance,v_gene,j_gene,CDR3aa,CDR3nt
TRBD2,many,TRBV27,TRBJ2-3,CASSTLGLAGTDTQYF,TGTGCCAGCAGTACCCTCGGACTAGCGGGCACAGATACGCAGTATTTT
.,many,TRBV7-9,TRBJ1-6,CASSLEGQYNSPLHF,TGTGCCAGCAGCTTAGAGGGACAATATAATTCACCCCTCCACTTT
TRBD1,many,TRBV6-6,TRBJ1-5,CASKTGDQPQHF,TGTGCCAGCAAGACAGGGGATCAGCCCCAGCATTTT
.,many,TRBV6-2/TRBV6-3,TRBJ2-3,CASSLRPGSTDTQYF,TGTGCCAGCAGCCTTCGGCCGGGGAGCACAGATACGCAGTATTTT
TRBD2,many,TRBV20-1,TRBJ2-7,CSARESGGGAYEQYF,TGCAGTGCTAGAGAAAGCGGGGGAGGGGCGTACGAGCAGTACTTC
.,many,TRBV9,TRBJ1-4,CASSPTRDGVATNEKLFF,TGTGCCAGCAGCCCGACGAGGGACGGAGTTGCAACTAATGAAAAACTGTTTTTT
TRBD1,many,TRBV7-9,TRBJ1-6,CASSLARDRGLLSSYNPPLHF,TGTGCCAGCAGCTTAGCCCGGGACAGGGGGCTGCTAAGCTCCTATAATCCACCCCTCCACTTT
TRBD2,few,TRBV20-1,TRBJ2-7,CSARGGGATSYEQYF,TGCAGTGCTAGAGGGGGGGGAGCGACCTCCTACGAGCAGTACTTC
.,many,TRBV5-1,TRBJ2-2,CASSIRGNTGELFF,TGCGCCAGCAGCATACGGGGGAACACCGGGGAGCTGTTTTTT
TRBD1,many,TRBV28,TRBJ1-5,CASGRSDRGGNQPQHF,TGTGCCAGTGGCAGGTCTGACAGGGGGGGCAATCAGCCCCAGCATTTT
TRBD2,many,TRBV25-1,TRBJ2-3,CASSEFERGLTTDTQYF,TGTGCCAGCAGTGAATTTGAGCGGGGGCTAACCACAGATACGCAGTATTTT
TRBD2,many,TRBV7-2,TRBJ2-3,CASSLGGTSTDTQYF,TGTGCCAGCAGCCTCGGGGGGACTAGCACAGATACGCAGTATTTT
TRBD2,many,TRBV5-1,TRBJ2-5,CASSFPSGEQETQYF,TGCGCCAGCAGCTTCCCTAGCGGGGAGCAAGAGACCCAGTACTTC
TRBD1,many,TRBV20-1,TRBJ1-5,CSANRGPSNQPQHF,TGCAGTGCAAACAGGGGGCCTAGCAATCAGCCCCAGCATTTT
.,many,TRBV6-2/TRBV6-3,TRBJ1-1,CASQREGNTEAFF,TGTGCCAGCCAGAGAGAGGGGAACACTGAAGCTTTCTTT
TRBD1,many,TRBV5-1,TRBJ2-7,CASSRTRDRHYEQYF,TGCGCCAGCAGCCGCACCCGGGACAGGCACTACGAGCAGTACTTC
.,many,TRBV5-1,TRBJ2-7,CASSPPVRGGDEQYF,TGCGCCAGCAGCCCCCCGGTCAGAGGGGGGGACGAGCAGTACTTC
.,many,TRBV6-5,TRBJ2-2,CASSKVGNTGELFF,TGTGCCAGCAGTAAGGTGGGGAACACCGGGGAGCTGTTTTTT
.,many,TRBV6-5,TRBJ2-7,CASSYGGAGTHEQYF,TGTGCCAGCAGTTACGGGGGAGCAGGGACCCACGAGCAGTACTTC
TRBD1,many,TRBV20-1,TRBJ1-5,CSAAQPIPDRGNQPQHF,TGCAGTGCTGCACAACCCATCCCGGACAGGGGTAATCAGCCCCAGCATTTT
TRBD1,many,TRBV12-3/TRBV12-4,TRBJ1-5,CASSLYSGTGIQPQHF,TGTGCCAGCAGTTTGTACTCCGGGACAGGGATTCAGCCCCAGCATTTT
.,many,TRBV20-1,TRBJ1-5,CSAPRRPNQPQHF,TGCAGTGCCCCGAGACGGCCCAATCAGCCCCAGCATTTT
TRBD1,many,TRBV20-1,TRBJ1-2,CSARDPGGHYGYTF,TGCAGTGCTAGAGATCCAGGGGGGCACTATGGCTACACCTTC
.,many,TRBV10-1,TRBJ2-5,CASRGGFQETQYF,TGCGCCAGCCGAGGGGGTTTCCAAGAGACCCAGTACTTC
TRBD1,many,TRBV2,TRBJ1-6,CASTRSGTVNSPLHF,TGTGCCAGCACCCGTTCGGGGACAGTTAATTCACCCCTCCACTTT
.,.,TRBV5-6,TRBJ1-4,CASSLSRNEKLFF,TGTGCCAGCAGCTTGTCACGTAATGAAAAACTGTTTTTT
.,many,TRBV20-1,TRBJ1-3,CSARDGGTVISGNTIYF,TGCAGTGCTAGAGATGGGGGGACCGTCATCTCTGGAAACACCATATATTTT
.,many,TRBV12-5,TRBJ1-3,CASGLISGSSGNTIYF,TGTGCTAGTGGTTTGATTTCTGGGAGCTCTGGAAACACCATATATTTT
TRBD1,many,TRBV7-6,TRBJ1-2,CASSPGTENYGYTF,TGTGCCAGCAGCCCAGGGACAGAAAACTATGGCTACACCTTC
TRBD1,many,TRBV10-3,TRBJ2-7,CAIRKQGVAYEQYF,TGTGCCATCAGGAAACAGGGGGTAGCTTACGAGCAGTACTTC
TRBD1,many,TRBV20-1,TRBJ1-2,CSASPGQGYGYTF,TGCAGTGCTAGCCCGGGACAGGGCTATGGCTACACCTTC
.,few,TRBV2,TRBJ2-5,CASSDQGLPQETQYF,TGTGCCAGCAGTGACCAGGGGTTACCTCAAGAGACCCAGTACTTC
TRBD1,many,TRBV4-2,TRBJ2-7,CASSQAGTGAYEQYF,TGTGCCAGCAGCCAAGCCGGGACAGGGGCCTACGAGCAGTACTTC
.,many,TRBV27,TRBJ1-2,CASRDSGPNYGYTF,TGTGCCAGCCGAGACAGTGGTCCAAACTATGGCTACACCTTC
.,many,TRBV28,TRBJ2-7,CASSPSGTRRDEQYF,TGTGCCAGCAGTCCATCCGGGACACGCCGTGACGAGCAGTACTTC
.,many,TRBV6-2/TRBV6-3,TRBJ2-7,CASSLRQVVYEQYF,TGTGCCAGCAGTTTGCGACAGGTCGTCTACGAGCAGTACTTC
TRBD1,many,TRBV11-2,TRBJ2-7,CASSPYGTGGLGEQYF,TGTGCCAGCAGCCCCTACGGGACAGGGGGCCTTGGGGAGCAGTACTTC
.,few,TRBV7-2,TRBJ2-3,CASSLDRVIDTQYF,TGTGCCAGCAGCTTAGATAGGGTTATAGATACGCAGTATTTT
.,many,TRBV6-6,TRBJ2-7,CASSNPGDRPYEQYF,TGTGCCAGCAGTAACCCCGGGGACCGGCCCTACGAGCAGTACTTC
TRBD1,.,TRBV5-1,TRBJ1-1,CASSPRGPLNTEAFF,TGCGCCAGCAGCCCCAGGGGGCCCCTGAACACTGAAGCTTTCTTT
.,many,TRBV5-1,TRBJ1-4,CASSGTLTGGSTNEKLFF,TGCGCCAGCAGCGGGACGTTGACAGGCGGGTCAACTAATGAAAAACTGTTTTTT
.,many,TRBV5-6,TRBJ2-1,CASSLGGGGDNEQFF,TGTGCCAGCAGTCTGGGGGGCGGGGGAGACAATGAGCAGTTCTTC
.,many,TRBV5-6,TRBJ2-7,CASSKRQVATYEQYF,TGTGCCAGCAGCAAGCGGCAGGTTGCGACCTACGAGCAGTACTTC
.,many,TRBV12-3/TRBV12-4,TRBJ1-2,CASSLMGNSRYGYTF,TGTGCCAGCAGTTTAATGGGGAACAGCAGATATGGCTACACCTTC